The entry below gives a single T cell receptor (beta chain) sequence along with its context. This sample stems from a study of CD8 T cells in Susac syndrome. After extraction with the RNeasy kit, roughly 0.45 to 1 ug of the RNA was reverse transcribed using random hexamers. TCRdb called the immunoSEQ multiplex PCR reads again in MiXCR, with one record for every CDR3 protein. The sample has tens of thousands of distinct CDR3 sequences; roughly 90% are singletons. The length of the CDR3 is 15 residues. Germline V gives CDR1 GTSNPN, CDR2 SVGIG (reference sequence). The V end was cut by 0 bases, the J end by 0 bases, with 9 bases between.

The chain is built from TRBV30 and TRBJ2-1; D gene ambiguous. The sequenced sample consisted of CD8+ T cells from PBMCs. The clonotype comes from a human donor with multiple sclerosis. This chain's CDR3 is CAWSVGRTSYNEQFF. As DNA, the CDR3 is TGTGCCTGGAGTGTAGGACGTACCTCCTACAATGAGCAGTTCTTC.